This TCR beta chain was identified in a study of technical replicates of blood from a few donors. This CDR3 is 15 amino acids long. V shed 4 bases and J shed 7 bases, with 19 bases lying between them. Germline assignment: CDR1 MNHNY and CDR2 SVGAGI (reference sequence). Sequencing was performed with immunoSEQ multiplex PCR; in TCRdb, only in-frame clones are kept and a portion is missing. The sample includes about 93,000 clones, around 96% of them seen just once. Source material: T cells isolated from PBMCs. The V and J genes are TRBV6-6 and TRBJ1-2; D is perhaps TRBD1 (5 bases). The receptor was derived from a human donor in good health. The CDR3, as DNA: TGTGCCAGCAGTTTCTCTAGATCAGGGTCCGGTGGCTACACCTTC. It codes for CASSFSRSGSGGYTF.